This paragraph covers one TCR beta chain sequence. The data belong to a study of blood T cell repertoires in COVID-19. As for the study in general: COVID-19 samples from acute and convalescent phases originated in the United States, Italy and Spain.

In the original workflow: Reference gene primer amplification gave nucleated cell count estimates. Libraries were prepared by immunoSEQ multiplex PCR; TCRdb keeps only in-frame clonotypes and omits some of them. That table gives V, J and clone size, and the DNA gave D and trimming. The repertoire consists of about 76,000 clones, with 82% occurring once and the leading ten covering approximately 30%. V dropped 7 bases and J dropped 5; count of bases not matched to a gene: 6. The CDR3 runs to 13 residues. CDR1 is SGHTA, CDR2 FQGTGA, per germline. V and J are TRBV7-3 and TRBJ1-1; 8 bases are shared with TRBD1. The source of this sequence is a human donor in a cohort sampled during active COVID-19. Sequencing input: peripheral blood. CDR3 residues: CASKQGVGTEAFF. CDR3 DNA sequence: TGTGCCAGCAAACAGGGGGTGGGAACTGAAGCTTTCTTT.